The 2 T cell receptor beta chains below were found in one sample sequenced in a study of T-cell memory formation after mild COVID-19 (dated by TCRdb to 2020 to 2022). Library preparation employed 5' RACE. Data came from an Illumina NovaSeq 6000. The raw public reads went through TCRdb reprocessing: fastp at Q25, MiXCR clone calling, in-frame beta chains kept. Each entry merges the rows of one CDR3 protein and shows their most common DNA and genes. The sample profile shows 300,000 to 350,000 distinct CDR3 sequences; just under 20% of them were found once. The ten largest clones take up approximately 21% of the sample. Material: PBMCs or a T cell subset sorted from them (not recorded which). All receptors derive from a man aged 18 to 29 who had mild COVID-19 (a few samples of this study predate the infection). The sample titles of this study are shuffled in the database, so cell type and time point are left out; the donor was told from shared clones.

The rearrangement links TRBV7-9 to TRBJ1-1, with D maybe TRBD1 (6 bases). The V end was cut by 3 bases, the J end by 11 bases, with 13 bases between. The CDR3 covers 12 residues. Germline loops: CDR1 SEHNR, CDR2 FQNEAQ (reference sequence). CDR3 sequence reads: CASSLGRQGAFF. The CDR3 DNA reads as TGTGCCAGCAGCTTGGGGCGTCAGGGGGCTTTCTTT.

In its sample, this clonotype was seen a few times. This chain joins TRBV18 and TRBJ1-1; D gene uncertain. The germline CDR1 and CDR2 sequences are KGHSH and LQKENI. The length of the CDR3 is 12 residues. The ends were cut back, 3 bases at V and 8 bases at J, with 10 bases in the middle. The CDR3 region is CASSPSLPEAFF. DNA of the CDR3: TGTGCCAGCTCACCCAGTCTCCCGGAAGCTTTCTTT.